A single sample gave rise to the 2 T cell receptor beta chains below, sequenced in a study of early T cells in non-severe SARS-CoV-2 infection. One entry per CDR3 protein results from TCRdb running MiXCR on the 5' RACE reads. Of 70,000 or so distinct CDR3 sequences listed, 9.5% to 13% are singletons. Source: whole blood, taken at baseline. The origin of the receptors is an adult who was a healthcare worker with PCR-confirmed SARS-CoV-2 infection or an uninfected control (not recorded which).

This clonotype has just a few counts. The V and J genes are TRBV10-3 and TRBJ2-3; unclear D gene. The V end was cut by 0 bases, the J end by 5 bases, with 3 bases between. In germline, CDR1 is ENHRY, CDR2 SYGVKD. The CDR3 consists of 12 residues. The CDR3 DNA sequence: TGTGCCATCAGTGAGTCGAGAGATACGCAGTATTTT. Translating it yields CAISESRDTQYF.

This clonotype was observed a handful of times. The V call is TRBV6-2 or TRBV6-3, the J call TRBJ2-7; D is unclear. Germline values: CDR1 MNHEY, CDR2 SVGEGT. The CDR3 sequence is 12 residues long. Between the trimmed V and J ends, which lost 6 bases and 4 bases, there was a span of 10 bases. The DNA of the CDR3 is TGTGCCAGCAGCCTATATCAATACGAGCAGTACTTC. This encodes CASSLYQYEQYF.